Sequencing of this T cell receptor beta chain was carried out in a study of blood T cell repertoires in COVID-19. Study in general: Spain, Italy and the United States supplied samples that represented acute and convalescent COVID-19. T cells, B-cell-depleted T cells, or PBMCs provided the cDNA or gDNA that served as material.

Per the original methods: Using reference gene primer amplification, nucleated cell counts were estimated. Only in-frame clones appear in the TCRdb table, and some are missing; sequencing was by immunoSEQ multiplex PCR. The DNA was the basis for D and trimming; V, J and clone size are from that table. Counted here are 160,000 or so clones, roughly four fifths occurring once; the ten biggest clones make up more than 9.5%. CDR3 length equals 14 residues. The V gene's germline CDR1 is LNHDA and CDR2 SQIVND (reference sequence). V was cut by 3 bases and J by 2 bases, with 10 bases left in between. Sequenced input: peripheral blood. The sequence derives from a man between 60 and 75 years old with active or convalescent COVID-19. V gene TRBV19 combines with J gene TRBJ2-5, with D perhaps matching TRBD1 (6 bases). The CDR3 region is CASSITGIQETQYF. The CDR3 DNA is TGTGCCAGTAGTATCACAGGGATACAAGAGACCCAGTACTTC.